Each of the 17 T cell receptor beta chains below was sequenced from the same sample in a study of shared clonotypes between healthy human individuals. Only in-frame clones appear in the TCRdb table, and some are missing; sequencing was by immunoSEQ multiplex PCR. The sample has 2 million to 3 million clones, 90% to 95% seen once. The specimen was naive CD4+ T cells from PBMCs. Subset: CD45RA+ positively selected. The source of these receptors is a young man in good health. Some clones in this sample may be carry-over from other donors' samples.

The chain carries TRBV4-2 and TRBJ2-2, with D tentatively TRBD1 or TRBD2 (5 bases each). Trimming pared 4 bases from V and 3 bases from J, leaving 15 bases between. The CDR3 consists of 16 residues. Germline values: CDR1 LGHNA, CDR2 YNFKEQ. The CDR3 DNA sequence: TGTGCCAGCAGCCTAGGGACCCGCGGCTACACCGGGGAGCTGTTTTTT. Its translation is CASSLGTRGYTGELFF.

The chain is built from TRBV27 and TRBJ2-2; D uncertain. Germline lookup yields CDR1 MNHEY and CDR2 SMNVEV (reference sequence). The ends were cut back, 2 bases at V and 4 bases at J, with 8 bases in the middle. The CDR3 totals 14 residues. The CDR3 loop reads CASSLPGGTGELFF. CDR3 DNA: TGTGCCAGCAGTTTACCCGGCGGCACCGGGGAGCTGTTTTTT.

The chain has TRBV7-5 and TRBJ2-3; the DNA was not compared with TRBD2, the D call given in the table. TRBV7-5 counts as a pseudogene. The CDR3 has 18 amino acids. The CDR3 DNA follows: TGTGTCAGAAGCTTGGGAACTAGCGGGAGGAGCGGAGCAGATACGCAGTATTTT. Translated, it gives CVRSLGTSGRSGADTQYF.

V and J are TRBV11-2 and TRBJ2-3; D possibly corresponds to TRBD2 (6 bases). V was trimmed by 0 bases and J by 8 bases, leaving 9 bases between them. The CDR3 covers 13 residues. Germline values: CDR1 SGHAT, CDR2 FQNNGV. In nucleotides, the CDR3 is TGTGCCAGCAGCTTAGACCTGGGGGGTACGCAGTATTTT. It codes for CASSLDLGGTQYF.

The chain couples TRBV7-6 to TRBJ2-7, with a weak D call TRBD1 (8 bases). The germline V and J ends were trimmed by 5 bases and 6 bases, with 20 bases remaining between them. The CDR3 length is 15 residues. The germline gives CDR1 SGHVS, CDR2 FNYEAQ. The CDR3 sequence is CASSAYRGGHSEQYF. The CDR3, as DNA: TGTGCCAGCAGCGCCTACAGGGGGGGCCATTCCGAGCAGTACTTC.

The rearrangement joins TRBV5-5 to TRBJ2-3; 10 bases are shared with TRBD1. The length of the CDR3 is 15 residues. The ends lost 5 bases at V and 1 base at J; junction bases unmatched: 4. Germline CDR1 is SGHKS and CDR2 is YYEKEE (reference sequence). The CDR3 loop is CASSSGTGGTDTQYF. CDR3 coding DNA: TGTGCCAGCAGTTCCGGGACAGGGGGCACAGATACGCAGTATTTT.

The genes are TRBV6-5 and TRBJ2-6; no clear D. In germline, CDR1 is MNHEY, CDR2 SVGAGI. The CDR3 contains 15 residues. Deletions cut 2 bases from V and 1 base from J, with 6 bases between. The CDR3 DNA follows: TGTGCCAGCAGTTACGGGGTGTCTGGGGCCAACGTCCTGACTTTC. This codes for CASSYGVSGANVLTF.

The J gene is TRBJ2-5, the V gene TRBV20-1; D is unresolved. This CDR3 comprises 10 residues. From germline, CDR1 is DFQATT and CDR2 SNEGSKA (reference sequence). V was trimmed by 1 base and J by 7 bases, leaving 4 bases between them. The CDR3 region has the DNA TGCAGTGCTAGAGCGGGGACCCAGTACTTC. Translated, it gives CSARAGTQYF.

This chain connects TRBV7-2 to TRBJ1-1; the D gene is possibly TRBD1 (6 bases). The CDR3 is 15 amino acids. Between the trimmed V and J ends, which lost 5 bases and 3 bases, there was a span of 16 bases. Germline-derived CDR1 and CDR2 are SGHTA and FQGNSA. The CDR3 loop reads CASSLLRRQDTEAFF. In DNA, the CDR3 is TGTGCCAGCAGCCTACTCCGCCGACAGGACACTGAAGCTTTCTTT.

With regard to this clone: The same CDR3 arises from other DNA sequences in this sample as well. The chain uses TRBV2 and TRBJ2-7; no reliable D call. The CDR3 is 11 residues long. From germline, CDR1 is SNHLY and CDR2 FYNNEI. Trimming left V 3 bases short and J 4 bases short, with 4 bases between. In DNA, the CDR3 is TGTGCCAGCAGTGAGGGGTACGAGCAGTACTTC. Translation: CASSEGYEQYF.

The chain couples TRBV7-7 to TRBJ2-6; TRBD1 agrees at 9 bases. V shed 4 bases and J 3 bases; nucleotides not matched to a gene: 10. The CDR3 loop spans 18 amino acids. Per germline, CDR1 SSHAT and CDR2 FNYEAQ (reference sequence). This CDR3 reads CASSSWTGDRYGANVLTF. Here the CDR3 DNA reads TGTGCCAGCAGCTCTTGGACAGGGGATCGTTATGGGGCCAACGTCCTGACTTTC.

The CDR3 loop is CASSLDRQGNEKLFF. DNA of the CDR3: TGTGCCAGCAGCCTCGATCGACAGGGGAATGAAAAACTGTTTTTT. The V and J genes are TRBV5-4 and TRBJ1-4; TRBD1 matches 8 bases. The CDR3 has 15 residues. J gave up 5 bases and V 4 bases, and 7 bases lay outside the gene matches. Per the germline V gene, CDR1 is SGHNT and CDR2 is YYREEE (reference sequence).

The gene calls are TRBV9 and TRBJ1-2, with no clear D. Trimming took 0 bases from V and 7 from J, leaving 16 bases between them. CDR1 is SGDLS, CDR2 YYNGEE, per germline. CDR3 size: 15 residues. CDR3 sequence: CASSVATGLRRGYTF. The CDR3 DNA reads TGTGCCAGCAGCGTAGCTACGGGGTTACGCCGTGGCTACACCTTC.

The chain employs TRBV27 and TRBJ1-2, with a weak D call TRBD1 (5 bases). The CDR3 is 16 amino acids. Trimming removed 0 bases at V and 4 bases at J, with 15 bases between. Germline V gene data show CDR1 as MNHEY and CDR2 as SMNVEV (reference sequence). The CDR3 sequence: CASSLSLLQGPYGYTF. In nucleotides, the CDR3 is TGTGCCAGCAGTTTATCGCTCCTCCAGGGCCCCTATGGCTACACCTTC.

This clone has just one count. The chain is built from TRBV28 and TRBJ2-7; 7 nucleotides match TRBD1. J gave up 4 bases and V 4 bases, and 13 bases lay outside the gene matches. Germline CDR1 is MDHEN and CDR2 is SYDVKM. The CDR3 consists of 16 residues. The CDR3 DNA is TGTGCCAGCAGTTCGAGAGGGGGCGCGGATTGGTACGAGCAGTACTTC. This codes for CASSSRGGADWYEQYF. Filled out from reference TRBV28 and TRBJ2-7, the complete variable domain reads DVKVTQSSRYLVKRTGEKVFLECVQDMDHENMFWYRQDPGLGLRLIYFSYDVKMKEKGDIPEGYSVSREKKERFSLILESASTNQTSMYLCASSSRGGADWYEQYFGPGTRLTVT.

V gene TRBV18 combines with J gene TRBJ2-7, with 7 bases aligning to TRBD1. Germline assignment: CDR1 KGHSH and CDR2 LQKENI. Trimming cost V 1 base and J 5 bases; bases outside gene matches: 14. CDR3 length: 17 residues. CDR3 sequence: CASSPRIQTGSDHEQYF. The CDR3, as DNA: TGTGCCAGCTCACCACGGATCCAGACAGGGTCTGACCACGAGCAGTACTTC. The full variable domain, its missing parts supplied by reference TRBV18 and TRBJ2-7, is NAGVMQNPRHLVRRRGQEARLRCSPMKGHSHVYWYRQLPEEGLKFMVYLQKENIIDESGMPKERFSAEFPKEGPSILRIQQVVRGDSAAYFCASSPRIQTGSDHEQYFGPGTRLTVT.

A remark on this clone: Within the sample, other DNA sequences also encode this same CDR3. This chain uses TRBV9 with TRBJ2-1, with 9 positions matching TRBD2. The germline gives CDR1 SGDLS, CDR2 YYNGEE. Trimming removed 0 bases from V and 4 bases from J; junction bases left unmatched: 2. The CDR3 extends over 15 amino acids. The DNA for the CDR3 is TGTGCCAGCAGCGTAGTTCTAGCGGGATACAATGAGCAGTTCTTC. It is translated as CASSVVLAGYNEQFF.